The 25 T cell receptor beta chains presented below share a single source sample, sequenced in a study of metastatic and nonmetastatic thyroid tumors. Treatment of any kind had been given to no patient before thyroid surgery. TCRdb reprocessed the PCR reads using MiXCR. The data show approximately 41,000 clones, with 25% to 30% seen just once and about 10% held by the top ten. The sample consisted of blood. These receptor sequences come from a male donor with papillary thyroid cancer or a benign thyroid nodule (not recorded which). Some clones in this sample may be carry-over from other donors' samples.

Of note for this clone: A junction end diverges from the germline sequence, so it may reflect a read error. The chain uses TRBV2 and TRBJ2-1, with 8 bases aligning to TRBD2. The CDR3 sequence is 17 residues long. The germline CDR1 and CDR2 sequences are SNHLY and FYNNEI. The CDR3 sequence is CASIRAGGVDCYNEQSF. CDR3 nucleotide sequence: TGTGCCAGCATTAGGGCGGGGGGAGTTGACTGCTACAATGAGCAGTCCTTC.

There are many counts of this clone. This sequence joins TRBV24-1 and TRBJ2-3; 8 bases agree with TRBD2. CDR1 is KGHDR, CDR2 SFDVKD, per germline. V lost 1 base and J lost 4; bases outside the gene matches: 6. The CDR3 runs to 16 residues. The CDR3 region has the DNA TGTGCCACCAGTGATTTCCAGCGGGAGCGTGCAGATACGCAGTATTTT. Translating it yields CATSDFQRERADTQYF.

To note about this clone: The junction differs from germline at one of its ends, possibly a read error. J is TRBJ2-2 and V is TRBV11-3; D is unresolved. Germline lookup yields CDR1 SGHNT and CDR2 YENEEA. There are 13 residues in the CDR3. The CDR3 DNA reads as TGTGGCAGCAGCCAACCCAGGACCGGAGAGCTGTTTTTT. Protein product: CGSSQPRTGELFF.

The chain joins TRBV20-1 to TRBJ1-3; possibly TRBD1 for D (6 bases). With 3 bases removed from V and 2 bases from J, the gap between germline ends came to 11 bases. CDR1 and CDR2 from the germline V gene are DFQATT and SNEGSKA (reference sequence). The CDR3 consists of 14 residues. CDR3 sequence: CSARRTGTGNTIYF. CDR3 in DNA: TGCAGTGCTAGGCGCACAGGGACTGGAAACACCATATATTTT.

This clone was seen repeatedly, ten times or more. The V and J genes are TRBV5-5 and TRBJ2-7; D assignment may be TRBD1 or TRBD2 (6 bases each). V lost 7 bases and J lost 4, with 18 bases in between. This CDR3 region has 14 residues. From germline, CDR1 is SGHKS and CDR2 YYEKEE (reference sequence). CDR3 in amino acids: CASAYLGGSYEQYF. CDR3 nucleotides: TGTGCCAGCGCATACCTGGGGGGCTCTTACGAGCAGTACTTC. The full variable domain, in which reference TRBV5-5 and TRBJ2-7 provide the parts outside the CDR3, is DAGVTQSPTHLIKTRGQQVTLRCSPISGHKSVSWYQQVLGQGPQFIFQYYEKEERGRGNFPDRFSARQFPNYSSELNVNALLLGDSALYLCASAYLGGSYEQYFGPGTRLTVT.

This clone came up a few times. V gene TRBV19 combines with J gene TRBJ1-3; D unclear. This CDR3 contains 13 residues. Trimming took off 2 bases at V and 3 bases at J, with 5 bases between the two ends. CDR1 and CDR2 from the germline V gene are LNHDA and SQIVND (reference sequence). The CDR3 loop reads CASSILVGNTIYF. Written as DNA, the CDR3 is TGTGCCAGTAGTATACTGGTTGGAAACACCATATATTTT.

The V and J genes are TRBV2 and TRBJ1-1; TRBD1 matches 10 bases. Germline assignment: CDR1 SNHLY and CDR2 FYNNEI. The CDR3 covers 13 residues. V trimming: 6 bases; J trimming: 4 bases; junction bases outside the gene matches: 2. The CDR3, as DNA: TGTGCCAGCAGGACAGGGGGCGGCACTGAAGCTTTCTTT. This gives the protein CASRTGGGTEAFF.

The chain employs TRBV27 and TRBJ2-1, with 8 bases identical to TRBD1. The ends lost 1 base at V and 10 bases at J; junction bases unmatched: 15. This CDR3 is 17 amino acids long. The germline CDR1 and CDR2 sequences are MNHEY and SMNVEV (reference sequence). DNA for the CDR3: TGTGCCAGCAGTTTATTCGTCCCTCGGTCAGGGGGCGACGAGCAGTTCTTC. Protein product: CASSLFVPRSGGDEQFF.

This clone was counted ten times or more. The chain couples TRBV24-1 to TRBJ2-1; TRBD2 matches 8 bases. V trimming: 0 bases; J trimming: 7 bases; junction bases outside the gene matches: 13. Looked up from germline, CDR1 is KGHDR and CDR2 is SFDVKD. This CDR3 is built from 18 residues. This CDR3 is CATSDLEGSGNSRNEQFF. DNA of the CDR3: TGTGCCACCAGTGATTTGGAGGGTAGCGGGAATTCAAGGAATGAGCAGTTCTTC.

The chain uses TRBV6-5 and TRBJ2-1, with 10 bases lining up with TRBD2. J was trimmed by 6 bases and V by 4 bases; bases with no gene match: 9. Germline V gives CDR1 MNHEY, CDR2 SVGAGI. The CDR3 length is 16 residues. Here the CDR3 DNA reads TGTGCCAGCAGTTCCGTCCTAGCGGGAGAAGTCAATGAGCAGTTCTTC. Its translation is CASSSVLAGEVNEQFF.

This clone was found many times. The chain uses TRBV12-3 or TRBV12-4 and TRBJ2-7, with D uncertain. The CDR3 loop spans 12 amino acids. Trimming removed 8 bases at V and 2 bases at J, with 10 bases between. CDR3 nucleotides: TGTGCCAGCGGTCGCGAACCCTACGAGCAGTACTTC. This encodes CASGREPYEQYF.

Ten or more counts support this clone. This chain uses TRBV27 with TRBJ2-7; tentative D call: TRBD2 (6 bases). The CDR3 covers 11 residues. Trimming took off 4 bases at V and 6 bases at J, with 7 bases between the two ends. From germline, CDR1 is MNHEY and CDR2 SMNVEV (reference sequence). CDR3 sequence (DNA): TGTGCCAGCAGTTCCGGGAGCGAGCAGTACTTC. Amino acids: CASSSGSEQYF.

DNA for the CDR3: TGTGCCTGGACCCCCGGGACAGGGGAATACGAGCAGTACTTC. Its protein product is CAWTPGTGEYEQYF. V is TRBV30 and J is TRBJ2-7; 10 bases are a match to TRBD1. The CDR3 covers 14 residues. CDR1 and CDR2 from the germline V gene are GTSNPN and SVGIG (reference sequence). V lost 4 bases, J lost 4 bases, and 7 bases stayed unmatched. Together with reference TRBV30 and TRBJ2-7, the CDR3 gives the full variable domain: SQTIHQWPATLVQPVGSPLSLECTVEGTSNPNLYWYRQAAGRGLQLLFYSVGIGQISSEVPQNLSASRPQDRQFILSSKKLLLSDSGFYLCAWTPGTGEYEQYFGPGTRLTVT.

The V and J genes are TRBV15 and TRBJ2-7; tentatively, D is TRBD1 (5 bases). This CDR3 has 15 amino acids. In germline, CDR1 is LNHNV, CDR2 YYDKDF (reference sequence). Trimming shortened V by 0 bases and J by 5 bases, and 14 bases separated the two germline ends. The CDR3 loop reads CATSRDGYRFDEQYF. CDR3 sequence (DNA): TGTGCCACCAGCAGAGATGGATACAGGTTCGACGAGCAGTACTTC.

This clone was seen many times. The CDR3 DNA sequence: TGTGCCAGCAAATCCCGGGACACGGTAAAGCCCCAGCATTTT. It specifies CASKSRDTVKPQHF. The rearrangement joins TRBV28 to TRBJ1-5; D is perhaps TRBD1 (6 bases). Germline V gene lookup returns CDR1 MDHEN and CDR2 SYDVKM. The CDR3 spans 14 residues. The V and J ends lost 7 bases and 8 bases respectively, with 18 bases between them. The whole variable domain, remainder taken from reference TRBV28 and TRBJ1-5, is DVKVTQSSRYLVKRTGEKVFLECVQDMDHENMFWYRQDPGLGLRLIYFSYDVKMKEKGDIPEGYSVSREKKERFSLILESASTNQTSMYLCASKSRDTVKPQHFGDGTRLSIL.

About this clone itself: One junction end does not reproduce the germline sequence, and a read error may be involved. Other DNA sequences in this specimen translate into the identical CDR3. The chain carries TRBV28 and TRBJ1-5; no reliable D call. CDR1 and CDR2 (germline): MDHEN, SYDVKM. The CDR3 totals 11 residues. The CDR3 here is CASTDGRPQHF. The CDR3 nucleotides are TGTGCCAGCACCGACGGCCGTCCCCAACATTTT.

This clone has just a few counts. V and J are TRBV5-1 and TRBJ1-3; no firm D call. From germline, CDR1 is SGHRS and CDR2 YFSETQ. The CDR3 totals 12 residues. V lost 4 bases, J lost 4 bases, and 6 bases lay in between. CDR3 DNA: TGCGCCAGCAGCCAACAGGGAAACACCATATATTTT. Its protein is CASSQQGNTIYF.

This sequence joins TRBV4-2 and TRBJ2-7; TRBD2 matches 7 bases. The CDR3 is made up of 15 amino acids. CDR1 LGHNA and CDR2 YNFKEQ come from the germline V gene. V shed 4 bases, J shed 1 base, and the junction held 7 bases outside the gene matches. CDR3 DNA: TGTGCCAGCAGCCCCGGCAGCGGGGCGTCCTACGAGCAGTACTTC. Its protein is CASSPGSGASYEQYF.

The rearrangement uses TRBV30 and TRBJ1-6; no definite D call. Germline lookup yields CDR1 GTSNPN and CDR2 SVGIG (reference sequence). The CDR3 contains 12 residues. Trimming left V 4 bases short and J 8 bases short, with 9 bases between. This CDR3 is CAWKGWDSPLHF. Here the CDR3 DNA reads TGTGCCTGGAAAGGTTGGGATTCACCCCTCCACTTT.

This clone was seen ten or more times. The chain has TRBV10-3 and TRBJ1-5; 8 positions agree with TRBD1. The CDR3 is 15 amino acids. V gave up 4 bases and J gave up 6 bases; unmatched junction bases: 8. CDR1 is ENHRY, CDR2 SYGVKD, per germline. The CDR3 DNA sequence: TGTGCCATCAGTGGTGGACAGGGCGGCGGTCAGCCCCAGCATTTT. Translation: CAISGGQGGGQPQHF.

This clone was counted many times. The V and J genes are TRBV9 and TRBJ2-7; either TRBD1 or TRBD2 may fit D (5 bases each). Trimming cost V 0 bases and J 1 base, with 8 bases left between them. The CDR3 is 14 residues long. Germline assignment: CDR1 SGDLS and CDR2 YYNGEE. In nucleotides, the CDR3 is TGTGCCAGCAGCGTAGGGGGGAGATCCTACGAGCAGTACTTC. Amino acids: CASSVGGRSYEQYF. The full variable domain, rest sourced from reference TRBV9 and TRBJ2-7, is DSGVTQTPKHLITATGQRVTLRCSPRSGDLSVYWYQQSLDQGLQFLIQYYNGEERAKGNILERFSAQQFPDLHSELNLSSLELGDSALYFCASSVGGRSYEQYFGPGTRLTVT.

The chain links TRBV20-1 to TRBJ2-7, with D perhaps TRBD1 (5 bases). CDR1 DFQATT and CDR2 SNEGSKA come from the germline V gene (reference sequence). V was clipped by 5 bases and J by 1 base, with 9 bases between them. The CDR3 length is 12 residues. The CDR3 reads CSAGQGSYEQYF. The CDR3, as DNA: TGCAGTGCTGGTCAGGGATCCTACGAGCAGTACTTC.

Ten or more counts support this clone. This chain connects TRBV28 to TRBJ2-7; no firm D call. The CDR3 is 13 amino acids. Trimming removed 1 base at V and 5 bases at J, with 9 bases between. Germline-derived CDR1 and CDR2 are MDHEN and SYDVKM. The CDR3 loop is CASSLLGQNEQYF. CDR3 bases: TGTGCCAGCAGTTTATTAGGGCAAAACGAGCAGTACTTC.

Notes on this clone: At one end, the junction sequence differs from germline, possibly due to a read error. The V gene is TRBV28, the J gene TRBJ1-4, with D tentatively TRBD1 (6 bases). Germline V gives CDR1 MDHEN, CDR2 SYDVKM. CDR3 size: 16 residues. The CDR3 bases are TGCGCCAGCAGCCTCCGCAGGGGCGGGAATAATGAAAAACTGTTTTTT. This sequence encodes CASSLRRGGNNEKLFF.

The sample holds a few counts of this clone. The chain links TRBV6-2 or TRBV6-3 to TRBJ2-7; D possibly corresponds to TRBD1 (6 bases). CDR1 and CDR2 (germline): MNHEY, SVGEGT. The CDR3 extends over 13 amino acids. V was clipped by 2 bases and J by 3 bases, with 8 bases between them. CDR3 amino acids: CASSYEGVYEQYF. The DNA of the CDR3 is TGTGCCAGCAGTTACGAGGGGGTCTACGAGCAGTACTTC.